This T cell receptor (beta chain) came from a study of radiation and T cells in renal cell carcinoma. Trimming shortened V by 0 bases and J by 0 bases, and 6 bases separated the two germline ends. CDR1 is SNHLY, CDR2 FYNNEI, per germline. The CDR3 extends over 15 amino acids. Time point in this sample: blood 4 weeks post-SBRT, at nephrectomy. Treatment described: 15 Gy SBRT to primary tumor, nephrectomy 4 weeks later. Some clones are missing from TCRdb's copy, which holds only in-frame ones; the method was immunoSEQ multiplex PCR. The sample holds 75,000 to 95,000 clones, just under 85% seen once. The source of this sequence is a man between 45 and 60 years old with renal cell carcinoma. The sequencing used blood, collected from a patient whose treatment included radiotherapy and nephrectomy. The chain employs TRBV2 and TRBJ1-5, with D possibly being TRBD1 (5 bases). CDR3 bases: TGTGCCAGCAGTGAAGCGGGGGATAGCAATCAGCCCCAGCATTTT. Translated, it gives CASSEAGDSNQPQHF.